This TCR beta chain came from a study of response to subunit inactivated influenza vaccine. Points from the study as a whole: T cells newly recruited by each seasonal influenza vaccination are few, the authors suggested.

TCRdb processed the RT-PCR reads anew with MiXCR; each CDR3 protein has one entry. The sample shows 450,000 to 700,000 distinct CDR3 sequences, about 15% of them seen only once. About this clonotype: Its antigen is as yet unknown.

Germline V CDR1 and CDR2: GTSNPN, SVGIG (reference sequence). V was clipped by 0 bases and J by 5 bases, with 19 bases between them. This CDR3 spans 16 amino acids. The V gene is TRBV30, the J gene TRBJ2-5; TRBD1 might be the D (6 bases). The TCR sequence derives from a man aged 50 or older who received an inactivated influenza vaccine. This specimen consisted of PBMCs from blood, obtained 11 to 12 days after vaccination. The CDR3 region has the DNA TGTGCCTGGAGTGTAGGCCGACAGGCTCAAGTGGAGACCCAGTACTTC. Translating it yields CAWSVGRQAQVETQYF. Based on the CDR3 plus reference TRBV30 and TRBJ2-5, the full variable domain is SQTIHQWPATLVQPVGSPLSLECTVEGTSNPNLYWYRQAAGRGLQLLFYSVGIGQISSEVPQNLSASRPQDRQFILSSKKLLLSDSGFYLCAWSVGRQAQVETQYFGPGTRLLVL.